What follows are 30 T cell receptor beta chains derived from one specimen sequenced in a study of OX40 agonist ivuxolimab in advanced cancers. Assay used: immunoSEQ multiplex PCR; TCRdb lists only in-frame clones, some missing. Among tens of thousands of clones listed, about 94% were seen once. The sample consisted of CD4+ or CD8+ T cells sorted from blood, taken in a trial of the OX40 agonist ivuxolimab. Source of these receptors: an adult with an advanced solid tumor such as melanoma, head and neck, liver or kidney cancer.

CDR3 sequence: CASSLGTGAIGTEAFF. Here the CDR3 DNA reads TGTGCCAGCAGCTTAGGGACAGGGGCTATAGGCACTGAAGCTTTCTTT. This chain links TRBV7-9 with TRBJ1-1; 9 bases fit TRBD1. This CDR3 is 16 amino acids long. Per germline, CDR1 SEHNR and CDR2 FQNEAQ (reference sequence). Trimming took 1 base from V and 4 from J; bases not matched to a gene: 7. Filled out from reference TRBV7-9 and TRBJ1-1, the complete variable domain reads DTGVSQNPRHKITKRGQNVTFRCDPISEHNRLYWYRQTLGQGPEFLTYFQNEAQLEKSRLLSDRFSAERPKGSFSTLEIQRTEQGDSAMYLCASSLGTGAIGTEAFFGQGTRLTVV.

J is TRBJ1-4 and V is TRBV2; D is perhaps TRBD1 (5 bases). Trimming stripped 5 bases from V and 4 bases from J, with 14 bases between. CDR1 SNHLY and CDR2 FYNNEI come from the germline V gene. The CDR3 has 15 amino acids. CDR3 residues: CASSLGRGRNEKLFF. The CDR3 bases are TGTGCCAGCAGTCTCGGTAGGGGCCGTAATGAAAAACTGTTTTTT.

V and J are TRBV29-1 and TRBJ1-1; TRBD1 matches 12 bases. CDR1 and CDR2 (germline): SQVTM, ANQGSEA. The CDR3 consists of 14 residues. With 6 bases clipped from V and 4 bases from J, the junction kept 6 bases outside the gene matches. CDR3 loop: CSVPGQGAFTEAFF. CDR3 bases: TGCAGCGTCCCGGGACAGGGGGCTTTCACTGAAGCTTTCTTT.

CDR3 bases: TGCGCCAGCAGCTTGGTGGCGAACACAGATACGCAGTATTTT. Protein product: CASSLVANTDTQYF. V gene TRBV5-1 combines with J gene TRBJ2-3; D is uncertain. This CDR3 is 14 amino acids long. The V gene's germline CDR1 is SGHRS and CDR2 YFSETQ. V shed 0 bases and J shed 2 bases, with 7 bases lying between them.

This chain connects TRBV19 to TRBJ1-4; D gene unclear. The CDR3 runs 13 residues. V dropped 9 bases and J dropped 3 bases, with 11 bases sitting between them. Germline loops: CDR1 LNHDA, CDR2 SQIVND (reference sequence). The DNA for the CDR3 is TGTGCCAGCATAGGAGTTTCTAATGAAAAACTGTTTTTT. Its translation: CASIGVSNEKLFF.

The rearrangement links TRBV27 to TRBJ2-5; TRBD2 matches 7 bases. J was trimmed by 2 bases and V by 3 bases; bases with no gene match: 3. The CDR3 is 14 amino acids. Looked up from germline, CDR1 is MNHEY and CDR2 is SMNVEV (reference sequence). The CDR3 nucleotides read TGTGCCAGCAGTTTTCGCGGGGGACAAGAGACCCAGTACTTC. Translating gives CASSFRGGQETQYF.

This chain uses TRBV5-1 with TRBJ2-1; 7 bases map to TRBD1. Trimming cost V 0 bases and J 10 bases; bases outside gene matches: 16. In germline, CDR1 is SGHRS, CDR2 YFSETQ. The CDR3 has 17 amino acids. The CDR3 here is CASSLVVGTEVVGEQFF. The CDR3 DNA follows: TGCGCCAGCAGCTTGGTTGTGGGGACAGAGGTAGTTGGAGAGCAGTTCTTC. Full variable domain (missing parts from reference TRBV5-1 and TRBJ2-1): KAGVTQTPRYLIKTRGQQVTLSCSPISGHRSVSWYQQTPGQGLQFLFEYFSETQRNKGNFPGRFSGRQFSNSRSEMNVSTLELGDSALYLCASSLVVGTEVVGEQFFGPGTRLTVL.

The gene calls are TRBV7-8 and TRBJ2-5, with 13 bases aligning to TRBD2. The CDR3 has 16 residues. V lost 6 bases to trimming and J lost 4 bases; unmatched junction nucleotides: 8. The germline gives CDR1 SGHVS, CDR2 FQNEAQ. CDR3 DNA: TGTGCCAGCAGTTTTAGGACTAGCGGGAGAGGAGAGACCCAGTACTTC. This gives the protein CASSFRTSGRGETQYF.

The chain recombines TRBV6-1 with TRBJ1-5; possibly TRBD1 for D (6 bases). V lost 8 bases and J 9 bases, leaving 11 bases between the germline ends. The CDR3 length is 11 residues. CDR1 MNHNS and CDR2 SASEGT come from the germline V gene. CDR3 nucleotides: TGTGCCAGCCGGGGGGGGCGGCCCCAGCATTTT. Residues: CASRGGRPQHF.

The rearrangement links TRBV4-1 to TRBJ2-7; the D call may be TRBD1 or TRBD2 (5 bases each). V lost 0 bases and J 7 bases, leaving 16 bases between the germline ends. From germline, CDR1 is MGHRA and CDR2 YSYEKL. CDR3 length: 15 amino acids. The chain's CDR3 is CASSQEVTGGWEQYF. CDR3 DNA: TGCGCCAGCAGCCAAGAGGTCACAGGAGGTTGGGAGCAGTACTTC.

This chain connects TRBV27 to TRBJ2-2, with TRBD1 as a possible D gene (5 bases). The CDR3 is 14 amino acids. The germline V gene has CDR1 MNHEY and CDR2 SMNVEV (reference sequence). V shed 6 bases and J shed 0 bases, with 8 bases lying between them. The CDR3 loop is CASRSGPNTGELFF. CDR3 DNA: TGTGCCAGCAGGTCAGGGCCGAACACCGGGGAGCTGTTTTTT.

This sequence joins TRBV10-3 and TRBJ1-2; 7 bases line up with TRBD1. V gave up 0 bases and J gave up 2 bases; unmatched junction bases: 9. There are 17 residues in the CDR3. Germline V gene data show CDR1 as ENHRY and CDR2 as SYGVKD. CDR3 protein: CAISESTDRDLNYGYTF. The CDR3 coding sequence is TGTGCCATCAGTGAGTCGACCGACAGGGATTTAAACTATGGCTACACCTTC.

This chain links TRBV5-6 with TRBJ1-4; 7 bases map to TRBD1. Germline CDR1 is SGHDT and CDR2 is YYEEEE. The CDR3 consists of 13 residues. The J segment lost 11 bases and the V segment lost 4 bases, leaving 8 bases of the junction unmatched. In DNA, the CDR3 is TGTGCCAGCAGCATCGGGACAGCCCTTAAACTGTTTTTT. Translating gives CASSIGTALKLFF.

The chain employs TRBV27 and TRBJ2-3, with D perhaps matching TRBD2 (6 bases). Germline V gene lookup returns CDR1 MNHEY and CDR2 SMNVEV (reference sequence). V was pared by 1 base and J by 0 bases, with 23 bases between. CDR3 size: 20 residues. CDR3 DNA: TGTGCCAGCAGTTTATTTTTCAGGGCTAGCGTCATGAAGAGCACAGATACGCAGTATTTT. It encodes CASSLFFRASVMKSTDTQYF.

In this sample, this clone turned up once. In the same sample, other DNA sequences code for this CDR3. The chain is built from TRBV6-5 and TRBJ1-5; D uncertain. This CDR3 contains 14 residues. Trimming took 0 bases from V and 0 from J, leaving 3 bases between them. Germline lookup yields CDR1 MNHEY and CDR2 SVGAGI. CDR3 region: CASSYSGSNQPQHF. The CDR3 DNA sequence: TGTGCCAGCAGTTACTCTGGTAGCAATCAGCCCCAGCATTTT.

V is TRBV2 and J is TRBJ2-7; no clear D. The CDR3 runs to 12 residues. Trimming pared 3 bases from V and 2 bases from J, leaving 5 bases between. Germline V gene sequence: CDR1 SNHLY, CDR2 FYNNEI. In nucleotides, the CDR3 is TGTGCCAGCAGTGACCACCCCTACGAGCAGTACTTC. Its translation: CASSDHPYEQYF. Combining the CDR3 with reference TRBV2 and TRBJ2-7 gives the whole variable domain EPEVTQTPSHQVTQMGQEVILRCVPISNHLYFYWYRQILGQKVEFLVSFYNNEISEKSEIFDDQFSVERPDGSNFTLKIRSTKLEDSAMYFCASSDHPYEQYFGPGTRLTVT.

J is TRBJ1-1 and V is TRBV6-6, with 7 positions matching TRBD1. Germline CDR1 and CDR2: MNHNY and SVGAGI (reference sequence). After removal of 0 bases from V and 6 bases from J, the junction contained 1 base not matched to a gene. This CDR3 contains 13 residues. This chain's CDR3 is CASSYSGTAEAFF. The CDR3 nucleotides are TGTGCCAGCAGTTACTCCGGGACAGCTGAAGCTTTCTTT.

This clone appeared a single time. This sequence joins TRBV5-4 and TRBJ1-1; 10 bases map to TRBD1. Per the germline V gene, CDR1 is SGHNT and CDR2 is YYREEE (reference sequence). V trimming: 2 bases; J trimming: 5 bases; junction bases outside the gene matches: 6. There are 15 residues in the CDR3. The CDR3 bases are TGTGCCAGCAGCTTACAGACAGGGGGCAGGACTGAAGCTTTCTTT. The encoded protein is CASSLQTGGRTEAFF.

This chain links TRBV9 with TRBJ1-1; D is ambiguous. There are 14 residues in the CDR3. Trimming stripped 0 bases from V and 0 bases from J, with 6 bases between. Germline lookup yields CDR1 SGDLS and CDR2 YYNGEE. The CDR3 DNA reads TGTGCCAGCAGCGTAGAGAGTTTGAACACTGAAGCTTTCTTT. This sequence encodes CASSVESLNTEAFF.

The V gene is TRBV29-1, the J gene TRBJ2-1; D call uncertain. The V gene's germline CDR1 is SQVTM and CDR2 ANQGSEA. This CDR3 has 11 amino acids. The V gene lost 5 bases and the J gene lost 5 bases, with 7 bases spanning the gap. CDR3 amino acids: CSVPLNNEQFF. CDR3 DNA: TGCAGCGTTCCGCTTAACAATGAGCAGTTCTTC.

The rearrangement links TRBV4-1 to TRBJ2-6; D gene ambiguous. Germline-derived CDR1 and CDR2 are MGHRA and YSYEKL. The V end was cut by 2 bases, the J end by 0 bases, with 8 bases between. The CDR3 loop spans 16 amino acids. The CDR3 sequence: CASSQSTFSGANVLTF. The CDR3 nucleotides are TGCGCCAGCAGCCAATCGACCTTCTCTGGGGCCAACGTCCTGACTTTC.

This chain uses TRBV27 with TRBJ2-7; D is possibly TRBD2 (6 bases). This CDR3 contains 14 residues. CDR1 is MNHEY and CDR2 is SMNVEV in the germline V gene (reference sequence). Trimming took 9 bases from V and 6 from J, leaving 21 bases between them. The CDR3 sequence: CASRPRGGSIEQYF. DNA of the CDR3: TGTGCCAGTCGTCCAAGAGGAGGGTCGATCGAGCAGTACTTC.

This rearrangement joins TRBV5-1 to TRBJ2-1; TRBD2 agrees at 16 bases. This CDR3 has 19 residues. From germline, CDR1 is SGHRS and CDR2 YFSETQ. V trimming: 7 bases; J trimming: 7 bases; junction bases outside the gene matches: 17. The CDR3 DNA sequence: TGCGCCAGCGAGCTTCCCCTCGGGACTAGCGGGAGGGGGGGAAATGAGCAGTTCTTC. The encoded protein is CASELPLGTSGRGGNEQFF. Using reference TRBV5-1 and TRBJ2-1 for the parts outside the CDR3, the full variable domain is KAGVTQTPRYLIKTRGQQVTLSCSPISGHRSVSWYQQTPGQGLQFLFEYFSETQRNKGNFPGRFSGRQFSNSRSEMNVSTLELGDSALYLCASELPLGTSGRGGNEQFFGPGTRLTVL.

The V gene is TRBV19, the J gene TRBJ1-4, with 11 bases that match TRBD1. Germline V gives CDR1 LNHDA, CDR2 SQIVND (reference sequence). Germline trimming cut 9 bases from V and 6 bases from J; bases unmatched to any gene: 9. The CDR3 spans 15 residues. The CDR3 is CASRTRDRGYEKLFF. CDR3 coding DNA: TGTGCCAGCAGGACCCGGGACAGGGGGTATGAAAAACTGTTTTTT.

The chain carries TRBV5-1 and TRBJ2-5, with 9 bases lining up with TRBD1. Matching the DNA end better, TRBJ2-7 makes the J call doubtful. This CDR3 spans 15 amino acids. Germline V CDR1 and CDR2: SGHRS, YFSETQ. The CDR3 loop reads CASRMGTGRNYEQYF. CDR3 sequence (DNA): TGCGCCAGCAGAATGGGGACAGGGAGAAATTACGAGCAGTACTTC.

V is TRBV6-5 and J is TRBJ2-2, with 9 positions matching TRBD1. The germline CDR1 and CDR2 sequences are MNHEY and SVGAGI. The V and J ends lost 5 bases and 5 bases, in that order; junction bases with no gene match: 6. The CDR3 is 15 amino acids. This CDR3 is CASSVTGTGTGELFF. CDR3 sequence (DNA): TGTGCCAGCAGTGTGACCGGGACAGGGACCGGGGAGCTGTTTTTT.

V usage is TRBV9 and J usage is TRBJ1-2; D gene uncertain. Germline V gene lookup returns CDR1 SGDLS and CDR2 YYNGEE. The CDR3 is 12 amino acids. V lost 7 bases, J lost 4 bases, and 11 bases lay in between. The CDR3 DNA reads TGTGCCAGCCGCGACGGGCTCTATGGCTACACCTTC. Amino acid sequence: CASRDGLYGYTF.

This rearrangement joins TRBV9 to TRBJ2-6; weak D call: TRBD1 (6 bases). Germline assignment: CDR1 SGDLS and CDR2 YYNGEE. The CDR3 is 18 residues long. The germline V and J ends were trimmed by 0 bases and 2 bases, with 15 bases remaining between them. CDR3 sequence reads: CASSVDPRDRTGANVLTF. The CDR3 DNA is TGTGCCAGCAGCGTAGATCCGCGCGACAGGACTGGGGCCAACGTCCTGACTTTC.

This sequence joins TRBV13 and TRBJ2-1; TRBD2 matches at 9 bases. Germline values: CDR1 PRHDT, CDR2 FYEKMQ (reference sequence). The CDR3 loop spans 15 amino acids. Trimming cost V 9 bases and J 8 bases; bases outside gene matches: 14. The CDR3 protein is CASTNTAGGRHEQFF. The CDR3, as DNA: TGTGCCAGTACCAATACAGCGGGGGGCCGCCATGAGCAGTTCTTC.

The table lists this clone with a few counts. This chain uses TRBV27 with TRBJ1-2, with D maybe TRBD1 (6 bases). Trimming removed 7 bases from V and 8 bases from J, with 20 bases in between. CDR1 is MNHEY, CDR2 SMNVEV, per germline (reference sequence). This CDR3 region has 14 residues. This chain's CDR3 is CASTSMNRVEGYTF. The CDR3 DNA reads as TGTGCCAGCACCTCTATGAACAGGGTGGAAGGCTACACCTTC.